The 21 T cell receptor beta chains in this list originate from one sample, sequenced in a study of T cell changes during pregnancy in multiple sclerosis. The table came from immunoSEQ multiplex PCR; TCRdb's copy has only in-frame clones and leaves some out. This sample has 58,000 or so clones; approximately 89% occur once, and the top ten carry roughly 1.8%. The sequencing used peripheral blood, collected after pregnancy. Receptor source: a female donor with multiple sclerosis, enrolled in a pregnancy study.

V gene TRBV10-2 combines with J gene TRBJ1-1, with D hard to call. CDR3 length equals 15 residues. V was shortened by 8 bases and J by 1 base, with 17 bases between the two germline ends. Germline assignment: CDR1 WSHSY and CDR2 SAAADI. The CDR3 sequence: CASRSSLHRNTEAFF. The CDR3 nucleotides read TGCGCCAGCCGCTCCTCCCTTCATAGGAACACTGAAGCTTTCTTT.

The table lists this clone with a few counts. The chain has TRBV4-3 and TRBJ2-3; TRBD2 aligns across 9 bases. The V segment lost 0 bases and the J segment 4 bases; nucleotides outside the gene matches: 2. The germline CDR1 and CDR2 sequences are LGHNA and YSLEER. CDR3 size: 15 residues. This CDR3 is CASSQERGGADTQYF. In DNA form, the CDR3 reads TGCGCCAGCAGCCAAGAGCGCGGGGGGGCAGATACGCAGTATTTT.

The chain is built from TRBV10-3 and TRBJ2-1; D unclear. In germline, CDR1 is ENHRY, CDR2 SYGVKD. V lost 3 bases and J 3 bases, leaving 9 bases between the germline ends. This CDR3 is built from 14 residues. CDR3 in DNA: TGTGCCATCAGTGACCAGCGCGACTACAATGAGCAGTTCTTC. This codes for CAISDQRDYNEQFF.

This clone was found once. The chain links TRBV9 to TRBJ1-3; D is unclear. The V end was cut by 7 bases, the J end by 4 bases, with 9 bases between. Germline assignment: CDR1 SGDLS and CDR2 YYNGEE. The CDR3 has 12 residues. The CDR3 loop is CASSRWGNTIYF. In DNA, the CDR3 is TGTGCCAGCTCCCGGTGGGGAAACACCATATATTTT. Based on the CDR3 plus reference TRBV9 and TRBJ1-3, the full variable domain is DSGVTQTPKHLITATGQRVTLRCSPRSGDLSVYWYQQSLDQGLQFLIQYYNGEERAKGNILERFSAQQFPDLHSELNLSSLELGDSALYFCASSRWGNTIYFGEGSWLTVV.

This CDR3 reads CASSLTRMNKAFF. The CDR3 DNA reads as TGTGCCAGCAGCTTAACGCGCATGAATAAAGCTTTCTTT. The V gene is TRBV11-3, the J gene TRBJ1-1; D not resolved. The germline V gene encodes CDR1 SGHNT and CDR2 YENEEA. The CDR3 has 13 amino acids. The V end lost 2 bases, the J end lost 9 bases, and 13 bases lay between the germline ends.

The chain recombines TRBV2 with TRBJ1-4; 7 bases align to TRBD1. This CDR3 region has 14 residues. The germline gives CDR1 SNHLY, CDR2 FYNNEI. Unmatched junction bases numbered 8, after V lost 8 bases and J lost 5 bases. The CDR3 sequence: CASRSSRGNEKLFF. CDR3 coding DNA: TGTGCCAGCCGATCCAGCAGGGGGAATGAAAAACTGTTTTTT.

The chain has TRBV7-2 and TRBJ2-7; D possibly corresponds to TRBD2 (5 bases). The CDR3 consists of 15 residues. The germline V gene encodes CDR1 SGHTA and CDR2 FQGNSA. V dropped 4 bases and J dropped 0 bases, with 13 bases sitting between them. The CDR3 protein is CASSSFSDSSYEQYF. The CDR3 DNA reads TGTGCCAGCAGCTCTTTCTCGGACTCCTCCTACGAGCAGTACTTC.

This chain connects TRBV7-2 to TRBJ1-2, with 7 bases matching TRBD1. V shed 8 bases, J shed 6 bases, and the junction held 12 bases outside the gene matches. The CDR3 has 14 amino acids. Germline-derived CDR1 and CDR2 are SGHTA and FQGNSA. The chain's CDR3 is CASGLYRGRDGYTF. The CDR3 coding sequence is TGTGCCAGCGGACTATACAGGGGAAGGGATGGCTACACCTTC.

The genes are TRBV11-2 and TRBJ2-7, with 10 positions matching TRBD2. The CDR3 loop spans 15 amino acids. J gave up 2 bases and V 1 base, and 2 bases lay outside the gene matches. The germline gives CDR1 SGHAT, CDR2 FQNNGV. The CDR3 DNA reads TGTGCCAGCAGCTTAGCAGCGGGGGGGCCCTACGAGCAGTACTTC. It specifies CASSLAAGGPYEQYF.

The chain joins TRBV30 to TRBJ1-1; D unresolved. V lost 5 bases and J 5 bases, leaving 21 bases between the germline ends. The CDR3 runs 15 residues. Germline V gene lookup returns CDR1 GTSNPN and CDR2 SVGIG (reference sequence). The CDR3 bases are TGTGCCTGGGCTCTCGGACTCCTTCGGGATACTGAAGCTTTCTTT. Encoded protein: CAWALGLLRDTEAFF. Combining the CDR3 with reference TRBV30 and TRBJ1-1 gives the whole variable domain SQTIHQWPATLVQPVGSPLSLECTVEGTSNPNLYWYRQAAGRGLQLLFYSVGIGQISSEVPQNLSASRPQDRQFILSSKKLLLSDSGFYLCAWALGLLRDTEAFFGQGTRLTVV.

This chain uses TRBV13 with TRBJ1-6; 9 nucleotides agree with TRBD1. Trimming at V came to 6 bases and at J to 4 bases, leaving 7 bases not matched to a gene. CDR3 length equals 16 residues. The germline gives CDR1 PRHDT, CDR2 FYEKMQ (reference sequence). The CDR3 is CASSRGQGIYNSPLHF. In nucleotides, the CDR3 is TGTGCCAGCAGTCGAGGACAGGGGATATATAATTCACCCCTCCACTTT.

The CDR3 is CASSAGGGVYDDEQFF. CDR3 sequence (DNA): TGTGCCAGCAGCGCCGGAGGCGGGGTCTACGACGATGAGCAGTTCTTC. V usage is TRBV9 and J usage is TRBJ2-1; possible D gene TRBD2, 6 bases. CDR3 length equals 16 residues. Germline V gene data show CDR1 as SGDLS and CDR2 as YYNGEE. Deletions cut 3 bases from V and 8 bases from J, with 21 bases between.

J is TRBJ2-1 and V is TRBV5-6; D call uncertain. The CDR3 covers 14 residues. Germline values: CDR1 SGHDT, CDR2 YYEEEE. Trimming pared 8 bases from V and 2 bases from J, leaving 14 bases between. CDR3 bases: TGTGCCAGTAAGGCGGTGCCGACCTACAATGAGCAGTTCTTC. Its translation is CASKAVPTYNEQFF.

The rearrangement joins TRBV6-1 to TRBJ2-7; D is unclear. This CDR3 spans 13 amino acids. In germline, CDR1 is MNHNS, CDR2 SASEGT. V was pared by 5 bases and J by 6 bases, with 14 bases between. The CDR3 loop reads CASSPLGPREQYF. The CDR3 bases are TGTGCCAGCAGTCCCTTGGGCCCACGCGAGCAGTACTTC.

The chain employs TRBV2 and TRBJ1-5, with TRBD1 as a possible D gene (6 bases). The germline gives CDR1 SNHLY, CDR2 FYNNEI. The length of the CDR3 is 16 residues. The V end was cut by 6 bases, the J end by 3 bases, with 18 bases between. The DNA of the CDR3 is TGTGCCAGCAGGTCCTGGGGCAGGGGACACAATCAGCCCCAGCATTTT. Translated: CASRSWGRGHNQPQHF. The full variable domain, its missing parts supplied by reference TRBV2 and TRBJ1-5, is EPEVTQTPSHQVTQMGQEVILRCVPISNHLYFYWYRQILGQKVEFLVSFYNNEISEKSEIFDDQFSVERPDGSNFTLKIRSTKLEDSAMYFCASRSWGRGHNQPQHFGDGTRLSIL.

This clone appeared once. This chain connects TRBV27 to TRBJ1-2; perhaps TRBD1 as D (6 bases). V lost 6 bases and J lost 4, with 12 bases in between. The CDR3 runs to 13 residues. Germline CDR1 and CDR2: MNHEY and SMNVEV (reference sequence). The CDR3 here is CASRRGGSYGYTF. CDR3 nucleotide sequence: TGTGCCAGCAGAAGGGGGGGGTCCTATGGCTACACCTTC.

This clone was picked up a small number of times. The chain is built from TRBV7-2 and TRBJ1-2; maybe TRBD1 (5 bases). The CDR3 loop spans 12 amino acids. Deletions cut 5 bases from V and 8 bases from J, with 12 bases between. The germline CDR1 and CDR2 sequences are SGHTA and FQGNSA. In DNA form, the CDR3 reads TGTGCCAGCAGCGGGGACTCCGAGGGCTACACCTTC. It translates to CASSGDSEGYTF.

In regard to this clone: One end of the junction fails to match germline, which may point to a read error. The rearrangement uses TRBV30 and TRBJ1-2; D unresolved. The CDR3 is 16 amino acids. Germline V CDR1 and CDR2: GTSNPN, SVGIG (reference sequence). CDR3 sequence reads: CAWGVRGANSNYGYTF. CDR3 in DNA: TGTGCCTGGGGTGTCAGAGGTGCAAATTCCAACTATGGCTACACCTTC. Full variable domain (outside the CDR3, taken from reference TRBV30 and TRBJ1-2): SQTIHQWPATLVQPVGSPLSLECTVEGTSNPNLYWYRQAAGRGLQLLFYSVGIGQISSEVPQNLSASRPQDRQFILSSKKLLLSDSGFYLCAWGVRGANSNYGYTFGSGTRLTVV.

The chain uses TRBV5-6 and TRBJ1-1; a possible D gene is TRBD1 (5 bases). The germline V gene encodes CDR1 SGHDT and CDR2 YYEEEE. This CDR3 is 14 amino acids long. Trimming left V 4 bases short and J 4 bases short, with 14 bases between. CDR3 sequence (DNA): TGTGCCAGCAGCACGGGGGATATGCTCACTGAAGCTTTCTTT. It codes for CASSTGDMLTEAFF.

The rearrangement joins TRBV27 to TRBJ2-1; TRBD1 might be the D (6 bases). Germline V gene lookup returns CDR1 MNHEY and CDR2 SMNVEV (reference sequence). The CDR3 covers 14 residues. V lost 5 bases, J lost 10 bases, and 18 bases lay in between. The CDR3: CASSIGWDNGEQFF. The CDR3 nucleotides are TGTGCCAGCAGTATAGGCTGGGACAACGGCGAGCAGTTCTTC.

CDR3 sequence (DNA): TGTGCCAGCAGCGGCGGGCCGTCCTACGAGCAGTACTTC. The encoded protein is CASSGGPSYEQYF. V and J are TRBV7-2 and TRBJ2-7; possible D gene TRBD2, 5 bases. This CDR3 comprises 13 residues. Per the germline V gene, CDR1 is SGHTA and CDR2 is FQGNSA. V dropped 5 bases and J dropped 1 base, with 9 bases sitting between them. Looking up the rest from reference TRBV7-2 and TRBJ2-7 gives the full variable domain: GAGVSQSPSNKVTEKGKDVELRCDPISGHTALYWYRQSLGQGLEFLIYFQGNSAPDKSGLPSDRFSAERTGGSVSTLTIQRTQQEDSAVYLCASSGGPSYEQYFGPGTRLTVT.